These T cell receptor beta chains were read from a single sample in a study of T cell responses to AZD1222 COVID-19 vaccine. This table comes from immunoSEQ multiplex PCR, and its TCRdb copy is limited to in-frame clones, with some not included. The sample consists of more than 150,000 clones, around 87% of them appearing once. The sequences come from peripheral blood, collected 28 days after the second AZD1222 dose. The receptors originated from an adult who received the AZD1222 COVID-19 vaccine. Each CDR3 is given with its conserved first and last residue. A D gene is named only where the DNA matches it firmly. Where a row states a size, it is once, few, many or the class of an expanded clone; other rows omit it.

v_call,d_call,j_call,clone_size,cdr3_nt,cdr3_aa
TRBV6-2/TRBV6-3,.,TRBJ1-6,.,TGTGCCAGCAGTTACGGGAATTCACCCCTCCACTTT,CASSYGNSPLHF
TRBV5-4,TRBD2,TRBJ2-7,once,TGTGCCAGCAGCACCCTTCAGCGGAGCGGGGGCTACGAGCAGTACTTC,CASSTLQRSGGYEQYF
TRBV4-2,.,TRBJ1-3,.,TGTGCCAGCAGCCAAGCGGAGGGTGGAAACACCATATATTTT,CASSQAEGGNTIYF
TRBV11-3,.,TRBJ2-2,.,TGTGCCAGCAGCTTTGGTTTATCCGGGGAGCTGTTTTTT,CASSFGLSGELFF
TRBV28,.,TRBJ1-1,.,TGTGCCAGCAGCCCCATGGACGGTGTAAAAGCTTTCTTT,CASSPMDGVKAFF
TRBV7-9,TRBD1,TRBJ1-4,.,TGTGCCAGCAGCCAGGACAGGGGGCCTGAAAAACTGTTTTTT,CASSQDRGPEKLFF
TRBV27,.,TRBJ1-5,.,TGTGCCAGCAGCCCCCAGGGAGGGGGTCGGGGTCAGCCCCAGCATTTT,CASSPQGGGRGQPQHF
TRBV3-1/TRBV3-2,TRBD1,TRBJ2-3,.,TGTGCCAGCAGCCAACCTAGGGACAGGGGCACAGATACGCAGTATTTT,CASSQPRDRGTDTQYF
TRBV5-6,.,TRBJ1-2,once,TGTGCCAGCAGCTTTGGGACACTTCGTAACTATGGCTACACCTTC,CASSFGTLRNYGYTF
TRBV19,TRBD2,TRBJ2-6,.,TGTGCCAGTAGTATTTGGCGGGGGGCTGGGGCCAACGTCCTGACTTTC,CASSIWRGAGANVLTF
TRBV29-1,.,TRBJ1-2,.,TGCAGCGTTGAATCAACAGGGAATCGTGGCTACACCTTC,CSVESTGNRGYTF
TRBV19,.,TRBJ2-3,once,TGTGCCAGTAGTATAGTCTCCGCGATCACAGATACGCAGTATTTT,CASSIVSAITDTQYF
TRBV7-9,.,TRBJ2-1,.,TGTGCCAGCAGCTATCTGGGGAAGGGGGATGAGCAGTTCTTC,CASSYLGKGDEQFF
TRBV6-2/TRBV6-3,TRBD2,TRBJ2-1,.,TGTGCCAGCAGTTTAACTAGCGGGAGCCCCCAACCATACAATGAGCAGTTCTTC,CASSLTSGSPQPYNEQFF
TRBV11-2,.,TRBJ1-2,few,TGTGCCAGCAGCTTAGAGGACCGGGGCTACACCTTC,CASSLEDRGYTF
TRBV3-1/TRBV3-2,TRBD1,TRBJ1-2,.,TGTGCCAGCGGGGACAGGGCAACCGGCTACACCTTC,CASGDRATGYTF
TRBV27,.,TRBJ2-1,.,TGTGCCAGCAGTTTAGGGCAGGGAAGGACCTACAATGAGCAGTTCTTC,CASSLGQGRTYNEQFF
TRBV5-6,TRBD1,TRBJ2-3,.,TGTGCCGGGGCGGAACAGGGGGCTGTGGCAGATACGCAGTATTTT,CAGAEQGAVADTQYF
TRBV19,.,TRBJ2-2,.,TGTGCCAGTAGTATAGAAGGGGGGATCCCCGGGGAGCTGTTTTTT,CASSIEGGIPGELFF
TRBV6-2/TRBV6-3,.,TRBJ2-3,.,TGTGCCAGCAGTTACTCTCAGGGCGGTTCGCAGTATTTT,CASSYSQGGSQYF
TRBV19,TRBD2,TRBJ2-1,.,TGTGCCAGTAGCGGAGCGGGACACAATGAGCAGTTCTTC,CASSGAGHNEQFF
TRBV5-1,TRBD1,TRBJ1-1,.,TGCGCCAGCAGCCCACAGGGGGGTCGGACTGAAGCTTTCTTT,CASSPQGGRTEAFF
TRBV4-1,.,TRBJ2-5,.,TGCGCCAGCAGCCACCCAAGGGAGGGGGCCGGGGAGACCCAGTACTTC,CASSHPREGAGETQYF
TRBV6-1,.,TRBJ1-6,.,TGTGCCAGCAGTGAAGCGCAAGGCACAAGCTCACCCCTCCACTTT,CASSEAQGTSSPLHF
TRBV10-3,.,TRBJ2-1,.,TGTGCCTCCGGCGGAGCGCAATCCTACAATGAGCAGTTCTTC,CASGGAQSYNEQFF
TRBV19,.,TRBJ2-1,.,TGTGCCAGTAGTATCCCAGGAGCCTCCTACAATGAGCAGTTCTTC,CASSIPGASYNEQFF
TRBV6-5,.,TRBJ2-1,once,TGTGCCAGCAGGACAGCCAATGAGCAGTTCTTC,CASRTANEQFF
TRBV28,TRBD1,TRBJ2-7,.,TGTGCCAGCAGTTTTGGGGACAGGGGGCTGTCCGAGCAGTACTTC,CASSFGDRGLSEQYF
TRBV5-1,.,TRBJ1-6,.,TGCGCCAGCAGCCCGGACACCGGGTATAATTCACCCCTCCACTTT,CASSPDTGYNSPLHF
TRBV7-9,.,TRBJ2-7,.,TGTGCCAGCAGCTTAAACTCGGCTAGAAAGCCAGTATTC,CASSLNSARKPVF
TRBV6-2/TRBV6-3,.,TRBJ1-1,once,TGTGCCAGCAGCCCCCGGGACACTGAAGCTTTCTTT,CASSPRDTEAFF
TRBV15,TRBD1,TRBJ2-7,.,TGTGCCACCAGCAGGGATCCCAGGCAGGGGGCCCACGAGCAGTACTTC,CATSRDPRQGAHEQYF
TRBV19,.,TRBJ1-4,.,TGTGCCAGTAGTGCCCGGGACCCCCGGTATCGAAAACTGTTTTTT,CASSARDPRYRKLFF
TRBV19,.,TRBJ2-5,.,TGTGCCAGTAGTATAGGCGGCAGGATGACAGAAGAGACCCAGTACTTC,CASSIGGRMTEETQYF
TRBV3-1/TRBV3-2,.,TRBJ2-2,.,TGTGCCAGCAGCCTGGTGAGGGGAGCCACCGGGGAGCTGTTTTTT,CASSLVRGATGELFF
TRBV6-5,.,TRBJ2-7,few,TGTGCCAGCAGTTACTCGCCAGCGGAGAGCTCCTACGAGCAGTACTTC,CASSYSPAESSYEQYF
TRBV6-6,.,TRBJ1-2,.,TGTGCCAGCAGTTACACACAGGGTTCCGTTCACGGCTACACCTTC,CASSYTQGSVHGYTF
TRBV19,TRBD2,TRBJ2-1,.,TGTGCCAGTAGTGCCCGGACTAGCGGGGCCAGGGCTTACAATGAGCAGTTCTTC,CASSARTSGARAYNEQFF
TRBV7-3,TRBD1,TRBJ2-1,.,TGTGCCAGCAGCTTAGGACAGGACTACAATGAGCAGTTCTTC,CASSLGQDYNEQFF
TRBV12-5,.,TRBJ2-1,once,TGTGCTAGTGGAAGGTCCGGAGGGTATGAGCAGTTCTTC,CASGRSGGYEQFF